The rows below give T cell receptor beta chains drawn from one sample of a study of response to subunit inactivated influenza vaccine. TCRdb re-called the RT-PCR reads with MiXCR, one entry per CDR3 protein. The table records about half a million distinct CDR3 sequences, roughly 8.2% of them present only once. The source was PBMCs from blood, collected roughly 24 months after vaccination. These receptors came from a man between 50 and 75 years old who received an inactivated influenza vaccine. Both conserved end residues are part of each CDR3. A D gene is named only where the DNA matches it firmly. Size is omitted from some rows. Given values are once, few, many or a class for expanded clones.

v_call	j_call	d_call	clone_size	cdr3_aa	cdr3_nt
TRBV20-1	TRBJ2-1	NA	few	CSARDRVSYNEQFF	TGCAGTGCTAGAGACAGGGTCTCCTACAATGAGCAGTTCTTC
TRBV9	TRBJ2-6	NA	NA	CASSVAGGAGANVLTF	TGTGCCAGCAGCGTAGCGGGGGGCGCTGGGGCCAACGTCCTGACTTTC
TRBV10-3	TRBJ2-3	TRBD2	NA	CAIKSGLAEVTDTQYF	TGTGCCATCAAGTCGGGACTAGCGGAGGTCACAGATACGCAGTATTTT
TRBV20-1	TRBJ2-7	TRBD1	few	CSARLTSGGGSYEQYF	TGCAGTGCTAGGTTAACGTCAGGGGGCGGCTCCTACGAGCAGTACTTC
TRBV20-1	TRBJ1-1	NA	few	CSASQDGGYYTEAFF	TGCAGTGCTAGCCAAGATGGAGGGTACTACACTGAAGCTTTCTTT
TRBV5-6	TRBJ1-2	NA	NA	CASSFGTGGDGYTF	TGTGCCAGCAGCTTTGGGACGGGGGGTGATGGCTACACCTTC
TRBV6-4	TRBJ1-1	TRBD1	many	CASRPSIYSRTGKNTEAFF	TGTGCCAGCAGACCCTCGATTTATTCAAGGACAGGAAAGAACACTGAAGCTTTCTTT
TRBV3-1	TRBJ1-5	NA	few	CASSHGGTSNQPQHF	TGTGCCAGCAGCCATGGGGGAACTAGCAATCAGCCCCAGCATTTT
TRBV28	TRBJ2-7	TRBD1	NA	CASSLGGQGKRIGYEQYF	TGTGCCAGCAGTTTGGGGGGACAGGGGAAAAGGATTGGGTACGAGCAGTACTTC
TRBV3-1	TRBJ1-1	NA	many	CASSQTLEVTEAFF	TGTGCCAGCAGCCAAACATTAGAGGTCACTGAAGCTTTCTTT
TRBV6-2/TRBV6-3	TRBJ2-2	TRBD1	few	CASSGQGHTGELFF	TGTGCCAGCAGTGGACAGGGGCACACCGGGGAGCTGTTTTTT
TRBV20-1	TRBJ2-2	NA	NA	CSASPGNTGELFF	TGCAGTGCTAGTCCAGGGAACACCGGGGAGCTGTTTTTT
TRBV10-3	TRBJ2-2	NA	NA	CAISEPGHSGELFF	TGTGCCATCAGTGAGCCGGGACATTCCGGGGAGCTGTTTTTT
TRBV5-1	TRBJ2-3	NA	many	CASSLEGYTDTQYF	TGCGCCAGCAGCTTGGAGGGGTACACAGATACGCAGTATTTT
TRBV6-1	TRBJ2-6	NA	few	CASRRGLSGANVLTF	TGTGCCAGCAGACGTGGACTGTCTGGGGCCAACGTCCTGACTTTC
TRBV6-1	TRBJ1-2	NA	few	CASMGLMGRESGYTF	TGTGCCAGCATGGGCCTTATGGGCAGGGAGAGTGGCTACACCTTC
TRBV7-2	TRBJ2-7	NA	NA	CASSLEGGLGEQYF	TGTGCCAGCAGCTTAGAAGGAGGGCTTGGGGAGCAGTACTTC
TRBV5-1	TRBJ2-7	NA	few	CASSPGHPYEQYF	TGCGCCAGCAGCCCGGGACACCCCTACGAGCAGTACTTC